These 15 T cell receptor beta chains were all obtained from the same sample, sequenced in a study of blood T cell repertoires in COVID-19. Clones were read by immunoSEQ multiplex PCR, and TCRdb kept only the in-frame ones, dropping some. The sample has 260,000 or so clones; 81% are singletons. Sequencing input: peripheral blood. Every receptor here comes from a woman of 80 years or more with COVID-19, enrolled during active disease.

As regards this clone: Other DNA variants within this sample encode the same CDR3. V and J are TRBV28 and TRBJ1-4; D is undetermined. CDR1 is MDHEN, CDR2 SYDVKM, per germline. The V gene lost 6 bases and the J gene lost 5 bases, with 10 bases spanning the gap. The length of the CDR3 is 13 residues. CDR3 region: CASRRGPNEKLFF. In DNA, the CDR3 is TGTGCCAGCAGGAGAGGCCCAAATGAAAAACTGTTTTTT.

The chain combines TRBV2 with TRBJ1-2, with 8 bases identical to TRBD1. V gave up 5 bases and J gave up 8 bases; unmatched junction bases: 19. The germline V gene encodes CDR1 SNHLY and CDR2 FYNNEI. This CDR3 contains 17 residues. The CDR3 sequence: CASSNGGQGALLAGYTF. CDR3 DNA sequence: TGTGCCAGCAGTAATGGGGGGCAGGGGGCGCTTCTGGCGGGCTACACCTTC.

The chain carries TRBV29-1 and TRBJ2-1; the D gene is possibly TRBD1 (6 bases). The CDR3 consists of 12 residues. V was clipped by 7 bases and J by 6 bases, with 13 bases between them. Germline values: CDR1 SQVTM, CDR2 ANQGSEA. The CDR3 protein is CSGYRVFNEQFF. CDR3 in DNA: TGCAGCGGTTACAGGGTTTTCAATGAGCAGTTCTTC.

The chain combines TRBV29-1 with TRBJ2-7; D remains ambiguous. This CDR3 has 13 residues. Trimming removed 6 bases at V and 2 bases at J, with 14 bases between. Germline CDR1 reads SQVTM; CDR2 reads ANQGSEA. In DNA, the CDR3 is TGCAGCGTCGCGGTGGCCCGAACCTACGAGCAGTACTTC. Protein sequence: CSVAVARTYEQYF.

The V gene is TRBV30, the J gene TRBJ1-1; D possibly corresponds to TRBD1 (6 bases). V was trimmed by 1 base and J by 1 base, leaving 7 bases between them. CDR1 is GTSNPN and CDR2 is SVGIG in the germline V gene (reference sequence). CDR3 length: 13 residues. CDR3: CAWSGDTNTEAFF. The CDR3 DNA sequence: TGTGCCTGGAGTGGGGACACGAACACTGAAGCTTTCTTT.

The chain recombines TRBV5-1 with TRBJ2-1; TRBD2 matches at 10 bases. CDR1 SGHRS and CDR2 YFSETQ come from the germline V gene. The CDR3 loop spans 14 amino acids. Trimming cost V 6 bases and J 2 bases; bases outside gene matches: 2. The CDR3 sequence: CASKREGTYNEQFF. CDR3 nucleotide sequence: TGCGCCAGCAAGCGGGAGGGCACCTACAATGAGCAGTTCTTC.

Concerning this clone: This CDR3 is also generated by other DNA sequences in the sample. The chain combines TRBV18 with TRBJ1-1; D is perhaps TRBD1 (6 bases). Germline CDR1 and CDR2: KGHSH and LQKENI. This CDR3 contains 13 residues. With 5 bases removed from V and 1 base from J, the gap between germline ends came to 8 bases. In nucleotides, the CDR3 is TGTGCCAGCTCATTGGGACAGAACACTGAAGCTTTCTTT. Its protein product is CASSLGQNTEAFF.

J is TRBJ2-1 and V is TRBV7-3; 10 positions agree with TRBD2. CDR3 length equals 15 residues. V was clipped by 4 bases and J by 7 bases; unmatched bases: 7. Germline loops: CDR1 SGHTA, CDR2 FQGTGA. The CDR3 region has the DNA TGTGCCAGCAGCTATCTAGCGGGAGTTGTGAATGAGCAGTTCTTC. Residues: CASSYLAGVVNEQFF.

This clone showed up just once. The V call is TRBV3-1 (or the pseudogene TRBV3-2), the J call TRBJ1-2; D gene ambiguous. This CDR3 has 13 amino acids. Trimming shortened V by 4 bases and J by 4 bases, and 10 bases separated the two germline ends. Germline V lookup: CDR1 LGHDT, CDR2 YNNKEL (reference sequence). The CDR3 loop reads CASSREGGYGYTF. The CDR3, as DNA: TGTGCCAGCAGCCGCGAGGGCGGCTATGGCTACACCTTC.

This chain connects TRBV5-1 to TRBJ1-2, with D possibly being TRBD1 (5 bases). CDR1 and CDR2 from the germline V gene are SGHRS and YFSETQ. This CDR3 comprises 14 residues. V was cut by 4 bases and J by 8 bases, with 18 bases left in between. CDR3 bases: TGCGCCAGCAGCCAAACCGACAGTTCCAGGGGCTACACCTTC. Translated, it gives CASSQTDSSRGYTF.

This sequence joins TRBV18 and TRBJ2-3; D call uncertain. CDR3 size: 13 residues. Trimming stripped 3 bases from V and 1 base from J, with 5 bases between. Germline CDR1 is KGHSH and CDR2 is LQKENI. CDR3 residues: CASSPSGTDTQYF. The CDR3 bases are TGTGCCAGCTCACCTTCTGGCACAGATACGCAGTATTTT.

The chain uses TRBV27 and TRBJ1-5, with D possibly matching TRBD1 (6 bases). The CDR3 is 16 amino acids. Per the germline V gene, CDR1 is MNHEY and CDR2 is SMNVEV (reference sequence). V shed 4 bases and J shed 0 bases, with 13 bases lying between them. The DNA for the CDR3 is TGTGCCAGCAGTTCGACAGGCCCCTATAGCAATCAGCCCCAGCATTTT. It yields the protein CASSSTGPYSNQPQHF.

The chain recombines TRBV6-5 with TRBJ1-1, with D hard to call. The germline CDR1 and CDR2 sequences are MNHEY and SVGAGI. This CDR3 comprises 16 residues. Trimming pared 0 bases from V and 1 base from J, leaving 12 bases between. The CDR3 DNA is TGTGCCAGCAGTTACTCGACGGGGAGAAAGAACACTGAAGCTTTCTTT. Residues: CASSYSTGRKNTEAFF.

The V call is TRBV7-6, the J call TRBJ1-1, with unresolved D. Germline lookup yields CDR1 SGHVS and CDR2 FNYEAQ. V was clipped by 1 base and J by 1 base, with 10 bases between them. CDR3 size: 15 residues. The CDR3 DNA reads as TGTGCCAGCAGCTTAGGCAGGACTGGGAACACTGAAGCTTTCTTT. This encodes CASSLGRTGNTEAFF.

This CDR3 is CASSSQGLYGYTF. The CDR3, as DNA: TGTGCCAGCAGCTCCCAGGGGCTATATGGCTACACCTTC. The chain is built from TRBV5-4 and TRBJ1-2; possible D gene TRBD1, 6 bases. Trimming left V 3 bases short and J 5 bases short, with 11 bases between. The CDR3 runs to 13 residues. Germline V gene sequence: CDR1 SGHNT, CDR2 YYREEE (reference sequence).